This T cell receptor beta chain was profiled in a study of neurological immune-mediated disorders. Findings and limits, study-wide: When grouped phylogenetically, the repertoires of 18 of the 34 multiple sclerosis patients fell together in one related-CDR3 cluster, which is a possible signature.

CDR1 and CDR2 from the germline V gene are SQVTM and ANQGSEA. Losses at the gene ends were 6 bases for V and 8 bases for J; bases not matched to a gene: 7. The CDR3 loop spans 12 amino acids. Synthesis of cDNA was performed by 5'RACE using 10-nucleotide random UMIs. TCRdb re-called the 5' RACE reads with MiXCR, one entry per CDR3 protein. The sample holds 55,000 to 75,000 distinct CDR3 sequences, 4% to 6% seen once. This clonotype has at least ten counts. Its specificity is unknown. V gene TRBV29-1 combines with J gene TRBJ1-2; 9 bases map to TRBD1. Material for sequencing was PBMCs. This clonotype was obtained from a woman between 25 and 40 years old with multiple sclerosis. The CDR3 is CSVWTGAGGYTF. The CDR3 DNA sequence: TGCAGCGTCTGGACAGGGGCTGGAGGCTACACCTTC.